The 22 T cell receptor beta chains below were found in one sample sequenced in a study of beta chain features in type 1 diabetes. Antigens of these TCRs are unknown. What was sequenced were expressed TCRB transcripts, since all of the isolated RNA had been reverse transcribed. Sequencing used immunoSEQ multiplex PCR; TCRdb keeps in-frame clones, though not all of them. The sample has under 300,000 clones; roughly 14% are singletons. Study-level results: A moderate, significant TCRB CDR3 shortening appeared in type 1 diabetes across four CD4+ subsets.

Sequenced material: naive CD4+ T cells from blood. The origin of the receptors is a man aged 30 to 45 with type 1 diabetes.

The V gene is TRBV5-1, the J gene TRBJ1-5, with TRBD1 identical over 9 bases. Germline CDR1 is SGHRS and CDR2 is YFSETQ. CDR3 length: 14 amino acids. V lost 4 bases, J lost 6 bases, and 5 bases stayed unmatched. The CDR3 DNA sequence: TGCGCCAGCAGCCCCGGGACAGGGTTTCAGCCCCAGCATTTT. This encodes CASSPGTGFQPQHF. Variable domain in full (rest from reference TRBV5-1 and TRBJ1-5): KAGVTQTPRYLIKTRGQQVTLSCSPISGHRSVSWYQQTPGQGLQFLFEYFSETQRNKGNFPGRFSGRQFSNSRSEMNVSTLELGDSALYLCASSPGTGFQPQHFGDGTRLSIL.

This clone has just a few counts. The V gene is TRBV25-1, the J gene TRBJ1-2, with 8 bases identical to TRBD1. CDR1 MGHDK and CDR2 SYGVNS come from the germline V gene. The V and J ends lost 4 bases and 4 bases, in that order; junction bases with no gene match: 8. The CDR3 has 15 amino acids. The CDR3 coding sequence is TGTGCCAGCAGTGTCAAGGACAGGGAAGGCTATGGCTACACCTTC. Translating it yields CASSVKDREGYGYTF.

This clone has just a few counts. This rearrangement joins TRBV18 to TRBJ2-7, with 7 bases identical to TRBD1. In germline, CDR1 is KGHSH, CDR2 LQKENI. This CDR3 is 12 amino acids long. With V trimmed by 3 bases and J by 6 bases, 2 bases remained unmatched. CDR3: CASSPTGLEQYF. Here the CDR3 DNA reads TGTGCCAGCTCACCGACAGGGCTCGAGCAGTACTTC.

The sample holds a few counts of this clone. The J gene is TRBJ2-1, the V gene TRBV10-3; the D gene is possibly TRBD1 (6 bases). The germline V and J ends were trimmed by 0 bases and 7 bases, with 16 bases remaining between them. This CDR3 has 16 residues. Germline values: CDR1 ENHRY, CDR2 SYGVKD. DNA for the CDR3: TGTGCCATCAGTGAGTCGACAGGCGTTCTCCTTAATGAGCAGTTCTTC. Protein product: CAISESTGVLLNEQFF.

Only a few counts were recorded for this clone. This chain connects TRBV11-2 to TRBJ1-5; 10 positions agree with TRBD1. There are 14 residues in the CDR3. Germline lookup yields CDR1 SGHAT and CDR2 FQNNGV. V lost 5 bases and J lost 9; bases outside the gene matches: 7. The CDR3 is CASSARQGATPQHF. CDR3 sequence (DNA): TGTGCCAGCAGCGCCCGACAGGGGGCTACGCCCCAGCATTTT.

This clone has a handful of counts. The chain carries TRBV11-2 and TRBJ1-2, with D possibly being TRBD1 (5 bases). The CDR3 covers 13 residues. The V gene's germline CDR1 is SGHAT and CDR2 FQNNGV. Trimming left V 1 base short and J 3 bases short, with 6 bases between. CDR3 amino acids: CASSLAGDYGYTF. In DNA, the CDR3 is TGTGCCAGCAGCTTAGCGGGGGACTATGGCTACACCTTC.

This clone was observed a handful of times. The chain couples TRBV10-3 to TRBJ1-2, with a possible D match to TRBD1 (6 bases). V gave up 6 bases and J gave up 3 bases, with 17 bases separating them. This CDR3 contains 15 residues. Germline CDR1 is ENHRY and CDR2 is SYGVKD. The CDR3 here is CAIRGGAGVDYGYTF. The CDR3 coding sequence is TGTGCCATCAGAGGGGGAGCCGGCGTCGACTATGGCTACACCTTC.

This clone was seen more than once but under ten times. J is TRBJ2-5 and V is TRBV7-2, with 10 bases lining up with TRBD2. The CDR3 contains 15 residues. CDR1 and CDR2 from the germline V gene are SGHTA and FQGNSA. J was trimmed by 2 bases and V by 5 bases; bases with no gene match: 5. The CDR3 DNA reads TGTGCCAGCAGCCAGACTAGCGGGCGACAAGAGACCCAGTACTTC. Residues: CASSQTSGRQETQYF. Full variable domain (remainder filled in from reference TRBV7-2 and TRBJ2-5): GAGVSQSPSNKVTEKGKDVELRCDPISGHTALYWYRQSLGQGLEFLIYFQGNSAPDKSGLPSDRFSAERTGGSVSTLTIQRTQQEDSAVYLCASSQTSGRQETQYFGPGTRLLVL.

This chain connects TRBV5-6 to TRBJ2-7; 12 bases map to TRBD1. V was clipped by 3 bases and J by 2 bases; unmatched bases: 3. CDR3 length: 15 residues. Germline V gene sequence: CDR1 SGHDT, CDR2 YYEEEE. CDR3 loop: CASSWRDRGPYEQYF. The CDR3 DNA follows: TGTGCCAGCAGCTGGAGGGACAGGGGGCCCTACGAGCAGTACTTC.

V is TRBV2 and J is TRBJ2-2, with D tentatively TRBD2 (6 bases). V lost 8 bases, J lost 0 bases, and 10 bases lay in between. CDR1 is SNHLY, CDR2 FYNNEI, per germline. There are 14 residues in the CDR3. The CDR3 region has the DNA TGTGCCAGCGGAGGGACGGCGAACACCGGGGAGCTGTTTTTT. It codes for CASGGTANTGELFF.

V usage is TRBV30 and J usage is TRBJ1-3; 8 nucleotides match TRBD1. Germline V CDR1 and CDR2: GTSNPN, SVGIG (reference sequence). Trimming at V came to 0 bases and at J to 0 bases, leaving 4 bases not matched to a gene. The length of the CDR3 is 16 residues. The chain's CDR3 is CAWSVRQGSSGNTIYF. The DNA of the CDR3 is TGTGCCTGGAGTGTTCGACAGGGGAGCTCTGGAAACACCATATATTTT.

This clone was counted only a few times. The V and J genes are TRBV11-2 and TRBJ1-6; D uncertain. With 1 base removed from V and 7 bases from J, the gap between germline ends came to 8 bases. The germline CDR1 and CDR2 sequences are SGHAT and FQNNGV. The CDR3 covers 14 residues. CDR3 nucleotides: TGTGCCAGCAGCTTAGTTCTCCCCAATTCACCCCTCCACTTT. This codes for CASSLVLPNSPLHF.

As for this clone: Different DNA sequences within this sample yield the same CDR3. The chain carries TRBV18 and TRBJ1-1, with 7 bases aligning to TRBD1. The germline CDR1 and CDR2 sequences are KGHSH and LQKENI. V lost 4 bases to trimming and J lost 2 bases; unmatched junction nucleotides: 4. There are 14 residues in the CDR3. CDR3 nucleotide sequence: TGTGCCAGCTCACTAGGACAGGCTAACACTGAAGCTTTCTTT. Residues: CASSLGQANTEAFF.

The V call is TRBV4-1, the J call TRBJ2-1; 9 bases agree with TRBD1. This CDR3 has 16 amino acids. Germline V lookup: CDR1 MGHRA, CDR2 YSYEKL. Trimming took 4 bases from V and 3 from J; bases not matched to a gene: 7. CDR3 in DNA: TGCGCCAGCAGCCTTACCGGGACAGGGCTCTACAATGAGCAGTTCTTC. This translates into CASSLTGTGLYNEQFF.

The chain recombines TRBV7-9 with TRBJ1-1, with D perhaps matching TRBD1 (6 bases). Trimming pared 7 bases from V and 5 bases from J, leaving 14 bases between. Per the germline V gene, CDR1 is SEHNR and CDR2 is FQNEAQ (reference sequence). The CDR3 loop spans 13 amino acids. DNA of the CDR3: TGTGCCAGCACCCCCGGGGGGCCAACTGAAGCTTTCTTT. Its protein is CASTPGGPTEAFF. Drawing the rest from reference TRBV7-9 and TRBJ1-1, the complete variable domain is DTGVSQNPRHKITKRGQNVTFRCDPISEHNRLYWYRQTLGQGPEFLTYFQNEAQLEKSRLLSDRFSAERPKGSFSTLEIQRTEQGDSAMYLCASTPGGPTEAFFGQGTRLTVV.

This clone has more than one count but fewer than ten. Other DNA sequences within the sample encode an identical CDR3. This chain uses TRBV2 with TRBJ2-7, with 14 bases fitting TRBD2. The junction had 6 bases not matched to a gene; V was cut back by 6 bases and J by 5 bases. The CDR3 is 15 residues long. Germline loops: CDR1 SNHLY, CDR2 FYNNEI. This chain's CDR3 is CASRGLAGAGNEQYF. The CDR3 region has the DNA TGTGCCAGCAGGGGACTAGCGGGGGCCGGGAACGAGCAGTACTTC.

In DNA form, the CDR3 reads TGTGCCAGCAGCCTCAGCGAGTGGGGAGCGAGCTACTTC. Protein sequence: CASSLSEWGASYF. The chain recombines TRBV7-6 with TRBJ2-4; D may be TRBD2 (5 bases). The CDR3 runs to 13 residues. The germline V gene has CDR1 SGHVS and CDR2 FNYEAQ. Trimming stripped 5 bases from V and 16 bases from J, with 21 bases between.

A few counts support this clone. V and J are TRBV11-3 and TRBJ2-1; a possible D gene is TRBD2 (6 bases). This CDR3 has 14 amino acids. V shed 4 bases and J shed 0 bases, with 7 bases lying between them. Germline values: CDR1 SGHNT, CDR2 YENEEA. CDR3: CASSSGGSYNEQFF. The CDR3 bases are TGTGCCAGCAGCTCCGGGGGCTCCTACAATGAGCAGTTCTTC.

This clone was picked up a small number of times. This same CDR3 is encoded by further DNA sequences in the sample. The V call is TRBV11-2, the J call TRBJ2-7, with D unclear. Trimming left V 1 base short and J 1 base short, with 2 bases between. The CDR3 covers 12 residues. Germline CDR1 reads SGHAT; CDR2 reads FQNNGV. The CDR3 bases are TGTGCCAGCAGCTTAGCTTCCTACGAGCAGTACTTC. It specifies CASSLASYEQYF.

This clone was seen more than once but under ten times. The CDR3 here is CASSSGLAGESEQFF. The CDR3 DNA is TGCGCCAGCAGCTCGGGACTAGCGGGAGAATCTGAGCAGTTCTTC. This sequence joins TRBV5-1 and TRBJ2-1, with 14 nucleotides matching TRBD2. CDR1 and CDR2 (germline): SGHRS, YFSETQ. V lost 3 bases and J lost 9; bases outside the gene matches: 5. The CDR3 runs 15 residues.

The V call is TRBV14, the J call TRBJ2-5; TRBD2 is a possible D gene (5 bases). V was cut by 1 base and J by 1 base, with 10 bases left in between. This CDR3 contains 15 residues. Germline V lookup: CDR1 SGHDN, CDR2 FVKESK. Here the CDR3 DNA reads TGTGCCAGCAGCCAAGCGCTGGGAGCCCAAGAGACCCAGTACTTC. Its protein is CASSQALGAQETQYF.

J is TRBJ2-1 and V is TRBV29-1, with D perhaps TRBD2 (5 bases). The V gene's germline CDR1 is SQVTM and CDR2 ANQGSEA. The CDR3 covers 13 residues. Trimming shortened V by 3 bases and J by 5 bases, and 11 bases separated the two germline ends. CDR3 DNA: TGCAGCGTTGACGTGACGAGGGACAATGAGCAGTTCTTC. Protein sequence: CSVDVTRDNEQFF.